This TCR beta chain comes out of a study of tissue T cells after allogeneic stem cell transplantation. This clone came up a few times. Gene names are the mouse ones. The read terminates 1 residue before the CDR3 end, so the remaining end is supplied by the germline J gene. Produced via immunoSEQ multiplex PCR; TCRdb's table is partial and in-frame only. The sample holds around 7,000 clones; 45% to 50% are singletons and the top ten take 7.7%. There are 15 residues in the CDR3. V was shortened by 0 bases and J by 6 bases, with 14 bases between the two germline ends. From germline, CDR1 is NSHNY and CDR2 SYGAGN. The time point is: mouse harvest day 7 after allogeneic transplant. Each mouse received 10^7 T-cell-depleted marrow cells plus 10^6 splenic CD5+ T cells by tail vein.

The sequenced material came from lymph node tissue. The V call is TRBV13-1, the J call TRBJ2-3; a weak D match, TRBD1 (5 bases). This TCR came from a female BALB/c mouse given C57BL/6 T cells with graft-versus-host disease after an allogeneic hematopoietic cell transplant. This chain's CDR3 is CASSDAEQGGETLYF. The part of the CDR3 DNA that was read is TGTGCCAGCAGTGATGCGGAGCAGGGAGGGGAAACGCTGTAT.